This T cell receptor (beta chain) was sequenced in a study of human T cells and chemical hapten exposure. At the level of the study: Alopecia universalis, totalis or areata was present in patients who were mostly female.

Regarding the study as a whole: No change in TCRs above 1 in 1000 frequency was produced by DPC sensitization. Against controls, expanded TCRs gave rise to significantly more large CDR3 similarity clusters.

Described time point: patch test 3, about 24 weeks after DPC sensitization. Treatment meaning: therapeutic diphenylcyclopropenone sensitization with weekly scalp DPC. This clonotype was observed at least ten times. Antigen specificity is unknown. Unique molecular identifiers were affixed to discrete cDNA molecules within the library. MiXCR was run by TCRdb on the RACE reads, yielding one entry per CDR3 protein. This sample has roughly 130,000 distinct CDR3 sequences, with around 11% found just once. The CDR3 runs 15 residues. From germline, CDR1 is SGHNT and CDR2 YYREEE (reference sequence). V lost 0 bases to trimming and J lost 5 bases; unmatched junction nucleotides: 0.

Sequenced here: whole blood, sampled in connection with sensitization to the hapten diphenylcyclopropenone (DPC). J is TRBJ2-1 and V is TRBV5-4; 12 nucleotides agree with TRBD2. This TCR was sampled from a woman aged 50 to 60 with alopecia areata. Some clones in this sample may be carry-over from other donors' samples. The DNA of the CDR3 is TGTGCCAGCAGCTTGGGACTAGCGGGGGACAATGAGCAGTTCTTC. Translating gives CASSLGLAGDNEQFF.